The 26 T cell receptor beta chains below come from one sample, sequenced in a study of blood T cell repertoires in COVID-19. The protocol was immunoSEQ multiplex PCR, while the TCRdb copy is restricted to in-frame clones and leaves out a portion. This table has some 200,000 clones, just under 85% appearing once. The sample comprised peripheral blood. These receptors were collected from a human donor with acute or convalescent COVID-19. The donor label of this sample is uncertain.

The chain is built from TRBV2 and TRBJ2-7; D not resolved. Trimming stripped 6 bases from V and 1 base from J, with 13 bases between. In germline, CDR1 is SNHLY, CDR2 FYNNEI. The CDR3 has 14 residues. The DNA for the CDR3 is TGTGCCAGCAGACCCCGACTGCAATCCTACGAGCAGTACTTC. The encoded protein is CASRPRLQSYEQYF. The variable domain in full, with the rest retrieved from reference TRBV2 and TRBJ2-7, is EPEVTQTPSHQVTQMGQEVILRCVPISNHLYFYWYRQILGQKVEFLVSFYNNEISEKSEIFDDQFSVERPDGSNFTLKIRSTKLEDSAMYFCASRPRLQSYEQYFGPGTRLTVT.

V and J are TRBV6-2 or TRBV6-3 and TRBJ1-1; 8 bases are shared with TRBD1. The V and J ends lost 5 bases and 11 bases, in that order; junction bases with no gene match: 7. The germline CDR1 and CDR2 sequences are MNHEY and SVGEGT. CDR3 size: 12 residues. In DNA, the CDR3 is TGTGCCAGCAGTGCAGGGGGCCTGAAGGCTTTCTTT. Translated, it gives CASSAGGLKAFF.

The genes are TRBV11-2 and TRBJ2-7; 9 bases are a match to TRBD1. J was trimmed by 0 bases and V by 5 bases; bases with no gene match: 5. CDR1 and CDR2 (germline): SGHAT, FQNNGV. The CDR3 is made up of 15 amino acids. CDR3 amino acids: CASSRDRGFSYEQYF. In DNA form, the CDR3 reads TGTGCCAGCAGCCGCGACAGGGGGTTCTCCTACGAGCAGTACTTC.

The gene calls are TRBV10-3 and TRBJ1-1, with TRBD1 identical over 8 bases. The V gene end was trimmed by 6 bases and the J gene end by 1 base; junction bases not matched to a gene: 10. The CDR3 is 16 residues long. The germline gives CDR1 ENHRY, CDR2 SYGVKD. The CDR3 nucleotides read TGTGCCATCAGAACGACAGGGGAGAGGGGGAACACTGAAGCTTTCTTT. Protein product: CAIRTTGERGNTEAFF.

This chain uses TRBV9 with TRBJ2-2; 11 bases map to TRBD2. The CDR3 totals 16 residues. Germline CDR1 reads SGDLS; CDR2 reads YYNGEE. Losses at the gene ends were 2 bases for V and 5 bases for J; bases not matched to a gene: 5. The CDR3 DNA is TGTGCCAGCAGCGTCGTAGCGGGAGGGGGAACCGGGGAGCTGTTTTTT. This translates into CASSVVAGGGTGELFF.

V is TRBV6-5 and J is TRBJ2-7; the match to TRBD1 covers 8 bases. From germline, CDR1 is MNHEY and CDR2 SVGAGI. The CDR3 covers 12 residues. J gave up 5 bases and V 6 bases, and 3 bases lay outside the gene matches. The CDR3 nucleotides are TGTGCCAGCAGGGACAGGGCTGACGAGCAGTACTTC. This codes for CASRDRADEQYF.

The rearrangement links TRBV9 to TRBJ2-1; maybe TRBD2 (5 bases). V was shortened by 6 bases and J by 7 bases, with 20 bases between the two germline ends. Germline-derived CDR1 and CDR2 are SGDLS and YYNGEE. This CDR3 is 15 amino acids long. CDR3 protein: CASTPAGPDGNEQFF. Here the CDR3 DNA reads TGTGCCAGCACCCCGGCGGGCCCAGACGGAAATGAGCAGTTCTTC.

This sequence joins TRBV30 and TRBJ2-5, with D possibly matching TRBD1 (6 bases). The V end lost 4 bases, the J end lost 3 bases, and 12 bases lay between the germline ends. The CDR3 sequence is 13 residues long. The germline CDR1 and CDR2 sequences are GTSNPN and SVGIG (reference sequence). CDR3 in DNA: TGTGCCTGGATGACGGACAGTAAAGAGACCCAGTACTTC. Residues: CAWMTDSKETQYF.

The CDR3 spells CASSLETGFGEQYF. The DNA of the CDR3 is TGTGCCAGCAGCTTAGAAACAGGGTTTGGCGAGCAGTACTTC. The chain has TRBV11-3 and TRBJ2-7; a weak D match, TRBD1 (6 bases). CDR1 is SGHNT and CDR2 is YENEEA in the germline V gene. The CDR3 contains 14 residues. Trimming took off 0 bases at V and 6 bases at J, with 12 bases between the two ends.

The chain combines TRBV7-2 with TRBJ1-5; D is possibly TRBD1 (5 bases). Germline CDR1 is SGHTA and CDR2 is FQGNSA. V dropped 5 bases and J dropped 6 bases, with 14 bases sitting between them. CDR3 length: 14 residues. The CDR3 loop reads CASSPTGGGQPQHF. CDR3 nucleotides: TGTGCCAGCAGCCCCACGGGGGGAGGTCAGCCCCAGCATTTT.

This CDR3 reads CASSSPFGGAVGYTF. The DNA for the CDR3 is TGTGCCAGCAGTAGTCCGTTTGGGGGCGCAGTTGGCTACACCTTC. The chain couples TRBV27 to TRBJ1-2; D may be TRBD1 (6 bases). V lost 5 bases to trimming and J lost 7 bases, with 20 bases between them. The germline V gene encodes CDR1 MNHEY and CDR2 SMNVEV (reference sequence). CDR3 length equals 15 residues.

J is TRBJ2-7 and V is TRBV10-1; 8 nucleotides match TRBD2. Germline V lookup: CDR1 WNHNN, CDR2 SYGVQD (reference sequence). This CDR3 comprises 16 residues. V lost 7 bases and J lost 6; bases outside the gene matches: 17. Here the CDR3 reads CASTPRAGTRSGEQYF. The CDR3 nucleotides are TGCGCCAGCACCCCCAGGGCCGGGACTAGGAGCGGCGAGCAGTACTTC.

The chain combines TRBV10-3 with TRBJ1-1; 9 bases agree with TRBD1. Germline CDR1 and CDR2: ENHRY and SYGVKD. The CDR3 is made up of 14 amino acids. Trimming removed 4 bases from V and 6 bases from J; junction bases left unmatched: 6. The CDR3 region has the DNA TGTGCCATCAGTGGGGGACAGGGAACGGCTGAAGCTTTCTTT. Encoded protein: CAISGGQGTAEAFF.

The rearrangement uses TRBV27 and TRBJ2-7; TRBD1 matches at 9 bases. Germline V gene data show CDR1 as MNHEY and CDR2 as SMNVEV (reference sequence). CDR3 length: 16 residues. The trim removed 2 bases at V and 5 bases at J, leaving 10 bases unmatched. CDR3 in amino acids: CASSLIPGQGIHEQYF. The CDR3 DNA sequence: TGTGCCAGCAGTTTAATCCCGGGACAGGGAATACACGAGCAGTACTTC.

The chain couples TRBV7-2 to TRBJ1-2, with 7 bases identical to TRBD1. The CDR3 consists of 14 residues. The germline V gene has CDR1 SGHTA and CDR2 FQGNSA. Trimming cost V 5 bases and J 7 bases; bases outside gene matches: 10. CDR3 in DNA: TGTGCCAGCAGCCCAGGGGGGACAGCTGGTGGCTACACCTTC. Translated, it gives CASSPGGTAGGYTF. The full variable domain, in which reference TRBV7-2 and TRBJ1-2 provide the parts outside the CDR3, is GAGVSQSPSNKVTEKGKDVELRCDPISGHTALYWYRQSLGQGLEFLIYFQGNSAPDKSGLPSDRFSAERTGGSVSTLTIQRTQQEDSAVYLCASSPGGTAGGYTFGSGTRLTVV.

The chain links TRBV30 to TRBJ2-3; the D gene is possibly TRBD2 (6 bases). Germline values: CDR1 GTSNPN, CDR2 SVGIG (reference sequence). The CDR3 length is 13 residues. Trimming pared 2 bases from V and 3 bases from J, leaving 9 bases between. CDR3 nucleotides: TGTGCCTGGAGTCTTCGGGGGACAGATACGCAGTATTTT. Translated: CAWSLRGTDTQYF.

The rearrangement uses TRBV4-3 and TRBJ2-5; no clear D gene. The CDR3 sequence is 16 residues long. Trimming stripped 1 base from V and 5 bases from J, with 17 bases between. Germline CDR1 and CDR2: LGHNA and YSLEER. CDR3 sequence reads: CASSQGGLPGAETQYF. The CDR3 nucleotides are TGCGCCAGCAGCCAAGGCGGCCTCCCTGGTGCTGAGACCCAGTACTTC.

This rearrangement joins TRBV7-9 to TRBJ2-3; TRBD2 matches at 14 bases. V lost 5 bases to trimming and J lost 6 bases; unmatched junction nucleotides: 10. CDR3 length: 17 residues. Germline assignment: CDR1 SEHNR and CDR2 FQNEAQ (reference sequence). The CDR3 spells CASSPRRLAGGPDTQYF. For the CDR3, the DNA is TGTGCCAGCAGCCCCCGCCGACTAGCGGGAGGGCCGGATACGCAGTATTTT.

This chain's CDR3 is CASSGNRGVETQYF. CDR3 DNA: TGCGCCAGCAGCGGTAACAGGGGGGTGGAGACCCAGTACTTC. The chain couples TRBV5-1 to TRBJ2-5; 8 nucleotides align to TRBD1. The CDR3 covers 14 residues. After removal of 4 bases from V and 5 bases from J, the junction contained 7 bases not matched to a gene. Per germline, CDR1 SGHRS and CDR2 YFSETQ. The full variable domain, in which reference TRBV5-1 and TRBJ2-5 provide the parts outside the CDR3, is KAGVTQTPRYLIKTRGQQVTLSCSPISGHRSVSWYQQTPGQGLQFLFEYFSETQRNKGNFPGRFSGRQFSNSRSEMNVSTLELGDSALYLCASSGNRGVETQYFGPGTRLLVL.

V gene TRBV5-1 combines with J gene TRBJ1-2; tentatively, D is TRBD1 (5 bases). V was clipped by 0 bases and J by 0 bases, with 9 bases between them. The CDR3 extends over 15 amino acids. Germline CDR1 reads SGHRS; CDR2 reads YFSETQ. CDR3 nucleotide sequence: TGCGCCAGCAGCTTGGAAGGGGATGCTAACTATGGCTACACCTTC. Translated, it gives CASSLEGDANYGYTF.

The chain combines TRBV6-6 with TRBJ1-6; D perhaps matches TRBD1 (6 bases). This CDR3 is 16 amino acids long. Trimming pared 5 bases from V and 6 bases from J, leaving 17 bases between. Germline values: CDR1 MNHNY, CDR2 SVGAGI (reference sequence). The CDR3 sequence is CASSTQGTTLNSPLHF. CDR3 sequence (DNA): TGTGCCAGCAGTACACAGGGCACTACACTTAATTCACCCCTCCACTTT.

V usage is TRBV19 and J usage is TRBJ1-6; 9 bases align to TRBD1. Trimming removed 6 bases from V and 5 bases from J; junction bases left unmatched: 5. This CDR3 spans 15 amino acids. Germline V gene sequence: CDR1 LNHDA, CDR2 SQIVND (reference sequence). The CDR3: CASRRTGENNSPLHF. The CDR3 region has the DNA TGTGCCAGTAGGAGGACAGGGGAAAATAATTCACCCCTCCACTTT.

This chain links TRBV7-3 with TRBJ2-2; D unresolved. The CDR3 extends over 12 amino acids. Trimming shortened V by 3 bases and J by 4 bases, and 3 bases separated the two germline ends. Germline V gives CDR1 SGHTA, CDR2 FQGTGA. The CDR3 DNA sequence: TGTGCCAGCAGCTTCCGCACCGGGGAGCTGTTTTTT. Its translation is CASSFRTGELFF.

The gene calls are TRBV7-3 and TRBJ2-1, with 9 bases that match TRBD1. J lost 6 bases, V lost 11 bases, and 17 bases had no gene match. This CDR3 has 16 residues. Germline CDR1 SGHTA, CDR2 FQGTGA. The CDR3 reads CASGGTGGTQGNEQFF. For the CDR3, the DNA is TGTGCCTCCGGGGGTACAGGGGGCACTCAAGGCAATGAGCAGTTCTTC.

This chain uses TRBV24-1 with TRBJ2-7, with TRBD2 identical over 7 bases. The V gene's germline CDR1 is KGHDR and CDR2 SFDVKD. The trim removed 9 bases at V and 2 bases at J, leaving 18 bases unmatched. CDR3 length: 17 residues. The CDR3 DNA reads as TGTGCCACCCCGCACGGGGAGGGTTTGGGGCTAACCTACGAGCAGTACTTC. Translating it yields CATPHGEGLGLTYEQYF.

This rearrangement joins TRBV7-8 to TRBJ2-7, with 12 nucleotides matching TRBD2. This CDR3 is built from 15 residues. The ends lost 5 bases at V and 4 bases at J; junction bases unmatched: 6. Germline V gene lookup returns CDR1 SGHVS and CDR2 FQNEAQ. This CDR3 is CASSQTSGRRYEQYF. In nucleotides, the CDR3 is TGTGCCAGCAGCCAGACTAGCGGGAGAAGGTACGAGCAGTACTTC.